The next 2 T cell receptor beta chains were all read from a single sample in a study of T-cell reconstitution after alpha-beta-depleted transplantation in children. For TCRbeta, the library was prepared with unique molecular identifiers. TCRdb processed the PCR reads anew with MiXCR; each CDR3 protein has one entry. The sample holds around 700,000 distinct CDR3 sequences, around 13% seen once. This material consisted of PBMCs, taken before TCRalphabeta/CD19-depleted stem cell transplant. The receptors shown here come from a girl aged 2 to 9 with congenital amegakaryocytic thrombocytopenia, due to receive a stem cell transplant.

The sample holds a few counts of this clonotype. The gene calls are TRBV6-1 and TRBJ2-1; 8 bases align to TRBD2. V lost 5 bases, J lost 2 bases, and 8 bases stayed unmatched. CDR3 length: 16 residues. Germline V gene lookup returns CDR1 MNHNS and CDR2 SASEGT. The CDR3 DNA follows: TGTGCCAGCAGTCCCCGTCCCGGGAGGGCCTACAATGAGCAGTTCTTC. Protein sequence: CASSPRPGRAYNEQFF.

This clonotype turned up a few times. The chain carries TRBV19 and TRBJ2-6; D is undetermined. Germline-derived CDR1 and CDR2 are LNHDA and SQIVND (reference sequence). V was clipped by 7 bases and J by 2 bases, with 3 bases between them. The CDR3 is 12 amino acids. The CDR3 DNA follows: TGTGCCAGTAAAACTGGGGCCAACGTCCTGACTTTC. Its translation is CASKTGANVLTF.